Described below is a single TCR beta chain sequence and its context. Antigen specificity is unknown. This entry comes from a study of OX40 agonist ivuxolimab in advanced cancers. General study results and limits: Also present in some nonresponders was a low level of normalized T-cell clonal expansion. Relative to CD4+ cells, CD8+ T cells on average had more expanded clones.

Germline-derived CDR1 and CDR2 are MNHNY and SVGAGI (reference sequence). The CDR3 totals 14 residues. V lost 0 bases, J lost 7 bases, and 10 bases lay in between. The protocol was immunoSEQ multiplex PCR, while the TCRdb copy is restricted to in-frame clones and leaves out a portion. The table lists tens of thousands of clones, roughly 91% of them singletons. The cohort excluded patients with autoimmune disease history or systemic immunosuppression. The chain couples TRBV6-6 to TRBJ2-1; no firm D call. The specimen was CD4+ or CD8+ T cells sorted from blood, collected in a trial of the OX40 agonist ivuxolimab. The source of this sequence is an adult with an advanced solid tumor such as melanoma, head and neck, liver or kidney cancer. The CDR3 sequence: CASSYSTGRNEQFF. The CDR3 DNA reads as TGTGCCAGCAGTTACTCGACCGGCAGAAATGAGCAGTTCTTC.